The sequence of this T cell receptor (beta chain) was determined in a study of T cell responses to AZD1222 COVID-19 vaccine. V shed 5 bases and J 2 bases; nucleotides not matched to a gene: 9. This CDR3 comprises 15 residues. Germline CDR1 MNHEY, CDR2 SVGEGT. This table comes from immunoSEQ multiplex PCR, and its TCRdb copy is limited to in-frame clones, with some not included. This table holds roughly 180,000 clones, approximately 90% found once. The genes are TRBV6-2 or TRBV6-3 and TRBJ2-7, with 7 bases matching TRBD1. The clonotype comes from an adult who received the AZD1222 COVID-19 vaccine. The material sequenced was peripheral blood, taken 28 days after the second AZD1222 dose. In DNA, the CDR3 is TGTGCCAGCAGTAACCGAGGGACAGAGACCTACGAGCAGTACTTC. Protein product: CASSNRGTETYEQYF.